This is a list of T cell receptor beta chains from one sample in a study of molecular identifiers for immune sequencing clone quantification. TCRdb re-derived calls from the PCR reads in MiXCR, one entry per CDR3 protein. The repertoire consists of 490,000 or so distinct CDR3 sequences, with roughly a fifth occurring once and the leading ten covering about 0.8%. Sequenced input: naive CD8+ T cells from blood, with Jurkat cell RNA spiked in. The receptors shown here come from a human donor in good health. Some libraries in this study had Jurkat cell RNA spiked in. Each CDR3 is given with its conserved first and last residue. D genes are given only for firm matches. The size of a clone is reported for some rows only, either as once, few or many, or as a class for expanded clones.

clone size: NA; D gene: NA; J gene: TRBJ2-7; V gene: TRBV11-2; CDR3 protein: CASSQPDYEQYF; CDR3 DNA: TGTGCCAGCAGCCAGCCAGACTACGAGCAGTACTTC
clone size: few; D gene: NA; J gene: TRBJ1-2; V gene: TRBV28; CDR3 protein: CASSFLLDSYGYTF; CDR3 DNA: TGTGCCAGCAGTTTCCTACTTGACAGCTATGGCTACACCTTC
clone size: NA; D gene: NA; J gene: TRBJ2-2; V gene: TRBV6-2/TRBV6-3; CDR3 protein: CASSYLGPGELFF; CDR3 DNA: TGTGCCAGCAGTTACTTGGGCCCCGGGGAGCTGTTTTTT
clone size: NA; D gene: TRBD1; J gene: TRBJ1-1; V gene: TRBV7-6; CDR3 protein: CASSLTGTGNTEAFF; CDR3 DNA: TGTGCCAGCAGCTTGACCGGGACAGGGAACACTGAAGCTTTCTTT
clone size: many; D gene: NA; J gene: TRBJ2-1; V gene: TRBV29-1; CDR3 protein: CSSEHRTEYPEQFF; CDR3 DNA: TGCAGTTCCGAACACAGGACCGAGTACCCTGAGCAGTTCTTC
clone size: many; D gene: NA; J gene: TRBJ1-5; V gene: TRBV29-1; CDR3 protein: CSVSGGAGDQPQHF; CDR3 DNA: TGCAGCGTGAGTGGTGGGGCAGGGGATCAGCCCCAGCATTTT
clone size: NA; D gene: NA; J gene: TRBJ1-5; V gene: TRBV6-2/TRBV6-3; CDR3 protein: CAGSYREGPGPQHF; CDR3 DNA: TGTGCCGGCAGTTACAGGGAGGGCCCGGGGCCCCAGCATTTT
clone size: many; D gene: NA; J gene: TRBJ1-4; V gene: TRBV6-2/TRBV6-3; CDR3 protein: CASSYSAGNEKLFF; CDR3 DNA: TGTGCCAGCAGTTACTCGGCAGGGAATGAAAAACTGTTTTTT
clone size: many; D gene: NA; J gene: TRBJ1-3; V gene: TRBV12-3/TRBV12-4; CDR3 protein: CASSRGRYSGNTIYF; CDR3 DNA: TGTGCCAGCAGTCGGGGACGGTACTCTGGAAACACCATATATTTT
clone size: NA; D gene: TRBD2; J gene: TRBJ2-1; V gene: TRBV30; CDR3 protein: CAWSLSGRRGAHNEQFF; CDR3 DNA: TGTGCCTGGAGTCTTAGCGGGAGAAGAGGGGCCCACAATGAGCAGTTCTTC
clone size: many; D gene: NA; J gene: TRBJ2-3; V gene: TRBV12-3/TRBV12-4; CDR3 protein: CASSQTDTQYF; CDR3 DNA: TGTGCCAGCAGCCAAACAGATACGCAGTATTTT
clone size: many; D gene: NA; J gene: TRBJ2-7; V gene: TRBV21-1; CDR3 protein: CASTSTSCYEQYF; CDR3 DNA: TGTGCCAGCACTTCGACTAGCTGCTACGAGCAGTACTTC
clone size: many; D gene: NA; J gene: TRBJ1-2; V gene: TRBV24-1; CDR3 protein: CATSDRQYSNYGYTF; CDR3 DNA: TGTGCCACCAGTGACAGACAGTACTCTAACTATGGCTACACCTTC
clone size: NA; D gene: NA; J gene: TRBJ2-2; V gene: TRBV24-1; CDR3 protein: CATSGSRGHNTGELFF; CDR3 DNA: TGTGCCACCAGTGGGTCCCGAGGACACAACACCGGGGAGCTGTTTTTT
clone size: many; D gene: TRBD2; J gene: TRBJ2-1; V gene: TRBV19; CDR3 protein: CASSRPTSGGPAYNEQFF; CDR3 DNA: TGTGCCAGTAGTAGACCGACTAGCGGGGGTCCGGCCTACAATGAGCAGTTCTTC
clone size: NA; D gene: TRBD2; J gene: TRBJ2-1; V gene: TRBV7-9; CDR3 protein: CASSLGLTSGDEQFF; CDR3 DNA: TGTGCCAGCAGCTTAGGTTTGACTAGCGGGGATGAGCAGTTCTTC
clone size: NA; D gene: TRBD2; J gene: TRBJ2-5; V gene: TRBV27; CDR3 protein: CVSSLVAGGRETQYF; CDR3 DNA: TGTGTCAGCAGTTTAGTGGCGGGGGGCCGAGAGACCCAGTACTTC
clone size: many; D gene: NA; J gene: TRBJ2-7; V gene: TRBV6-5; CDR3 protein: CASSYSRTPYEQYF; CDR3 DNA: TGTGCCAGCAGTTACTCGAGGACACCCTACGAGCAGTACTTC
clone size: many; D gene: TRBD1; J gene: TRBJ2-7; V gene: TRBV7-2; CDR3 protein: CASSSTGGGWGYEQYF; CDR3 DNA: TGTGCCAGCAGCTCGACAGGGGGCGGATGGGGGTACGAGCAGTACTTC
clone size: NA; D gene: TRBD1; J gene: TRBJ2-7; V gene: TRBV4-1; CDR3 protein: CASSLSGTGLNEQYF; CDR3 DNA: TGCGCCAGCAGCCTTTCCGGGACAGGGCTTAACGAGCAGTACTTC
clone size: few; D gene: NA; J gene: TRBJ2-7; V gene: TRBV6-2/TRBV6-3; CDR3 protein: CASRFDLPQTGPKTYEQYF; CDR3 DNA: TGTGCCAGCAGATTCGATCTACCCCAAACGGGGCCTAAAACCTACGAGCAGTACTTC
clone size: few; D gene: NA; J gene: TRBJ2-7; V gene: TRBV6-2/TRBV6-3; CDR3 protein: CASSYSVYEQYF; CDR3 DNA: TGTGCCAGCAGTTACTCGGTCTACGAGCAGTACTTC
clone size: many; D gene: NA; J gene: TRBJ2-3; V gene: TRBV6-2/TRBV6-3; CDR3 protein: CASSRPTDTQYF; CDR3 DNA: TGTGCCAGCAGCAGACCGACAGATACGCAGTATTTT
clone size: NA; D gene: NA; J gene: TRBJ1-5; V gene: TRBV7-8; CDR3 protein: CASSQGIVTGLGEPQHF; CDR3 DNA: TGTGCCAGCAGCCAGGGTATCGTCACAGGCTTGGGTGAGCCCCAGCATTTT
clone size: NA; D gene: NA; J gene: TRBJ2-4; V gene: TRBV6-5; CDR3 protein: CASGPNRTTKNIQYF; CDR3 DNA: TGTGCCAGCGGGCCCAACAGGACCACCAAAAACATTCAGTACTTC
clone size: NA; D gene: NA; J gene: TRBJ1-1; V gene: TRBV4-1; CDR3 protein: CASSQVGGKNTEAFF; CDR3 DNA: TGCGCCAGCAGCCAAGTGGGAGGGAAGAACACTGAAGCTTTCTTT
clone size: many; D gene: TRBD1; J gene: TRBJ2-6; V gene: TRBV29-1; CDR3 protein: CSADFSDRASGANVLTF; CDR3 DNA: TGCAGCGCTGATTTCTCCGACAGGGCAAGTGGGGCCAACGTCCTGACTTTC
clone size: few; D gene: NA; J gene: TRBJ2-5; V gene: TRBV20-1; CDR3 protein: CSAREIKGRGQETQYF; CDR3 DNA: TGCAGTGCTAGAGAAATAAAGGGGAGGGGGCAAGAGACCCAGTACTTC
clone size: many; D gene: NA; J gene: TRBJ2-7; V gene: TRBV20-1; CDR3 protein: CSATEDTNYEQYF; CDR3 DNA: TGCAGTGCCACCGAGGACACCAACTACGAGCAGTACTTC
clone size: NA; D gene: NA; J gene: TRBJ2-7; V gene: TRBV6-2/TRBV6-3; CDR3 protein: CASTFYGDEQYF; CDR3 DNA: TGTGCCAGCACATTTTACGGGGACGAGCAGTACTTC
clone size: many; D gene: TRBD2; J gene: TRBJ2-7; V gene: TRBV20-1; CDR3 protein: CSAIAGISYEQYF; CDR3 DNA: TGCAGTGCTATAGCGGGGATTTCCTACGAGCAGTACTTC
clone size: NA; D gene: TRBD1; J gene: TRBJ1-2; V gene: TRBV2; CDR3 protein: CASRGTGPNYGYTF; CDR3 DNA: TGTGCCAGCAGGGGGACAGGTCCTAACTATGGCTACACCTTC
clone size: NA; D gene: NA; J gene: TRBJ2-1; V gene: TRBV6-5; CDR3 protein: CASSGSSDSYNEQFF; CDR3 DNA: TGTGCCAGCAGCGGATCTTCCGACTCCTACAATGAGCAGTTCTTC
clone size: many; D gene: TRBD1; J gene: TRBJ2-7; V gene: TRBV27; CDR3 protein: CASSFTGGGYEQYF; CDR3 DNA: TGTGCCAGCAGTTTTACAGGGGGTGGGTACGAGCAGTACTTC
clone size: NA; D gene: TRBD1; J gene: TRBJ2-7; V gene: TRBV20-1; CDR3 protein: CSARDHKGTDYEQYF; CDR3 DNA: TGCAGTGCTAGAGATCATAAAGGGACAGACTACGAGCAGTACTTC
clone size: many; D gene: TRBD1; J gene: TRBJ1-1; V gene: TRBV4-1; CDR3 protein: CASSQDPARGATEAFF; CDR3 DNA: TGCGCCAGCAGCCAAGATCCTGCCAGGGGGGCCACTGAAGCTTTCTTT
clone size: many; D gene: NA; J gene: TRBJ2-2; V gene: TRBV7-2; CDR3 protein: CASGEDSAGELFF; CDR3 DNA: TGTGCCAGTGGGGAGGATTCGGCCGGGGAGCTGTTTTTT
clone size: NA; D gene: TRBD1; J gene: TRBJ1-2; V gene: TRBV4-3; CDR3 protein: CASSSTDRGNYGYTF; CDR3 DNA: TGCGCCAGCAGTTCCACCGACAGGGGAAACTATGGCTACACCTTC
clone size: NA; D gene: TRBD2; J gene: TRBJ2-5; V gene: TRBV11-2; CDR3 protein: CASSLYSGGAQETQYF; CDR3 DNA: TGTGCCAGCAGCTTATACTCGGGGGGGGCCCAAGAGACCCAGTACTTC
clone size: NA; D gene: TRBD2; J gene: TRBJ2-3; V gene: TRBV11-2; CDR3 protein: CASSFRTSGDSTDTQYF; CDR3 DNA: TGTGCCAGCAGCTTCCGGACTAGCGGGGATAGCACAGATACGCAGTATTTT
clone size: many; D gene: NA; J gene: TRBJ1-6; V gene: TRBV20-1; CDR3 protein: CSATDRSSYNSPLHF; CDR3 DNA: TGCAGTGCTACTGACCGGAGCTCCTATAATTCACCCCTCCACTTT
clone size: few; D gene: NA; J gene: TRBJ2-3; V gene: TRBV13; CDR3 protein: CASSLVRAPDTQYF; CDR3 DNA: TGTGCCAGCAGCTTAGTTAGAGCCCCGGATACGCAGTATTTT
clone size: NA; D gene: NA; J gene: TRBJ2-1; V gene: TRBV12-3/TRBV12-4; CDR3 protein: CASTSPRRYRREQFF; CDR3 DNA: TGTGCCAGCACTTCCCCCCGCCGCTATAGGCGGGAGCAGTTCTTC
clone size: NA; D gene: TRBD2; J gene: TRBJ2-1; V gene: TRBV4-2; CDR3 protein: CASSPATSGMNTIPYNEQFF; CDR3 DNA: TGTGCCAGCAGCCCGGCGACTAGCGGGATGAATACAATACCCTACAATGAGCAGTTCTTC
clone size: NA; D gene: NA; J gene: TRBJ2-1; V gene: TRBV6-5; CDR3 protein: CASSPGLRPNIGNEQFF; CDR3 DNA: TGTGCCAGCAGTCCAGGACTCAGACCAAACATAGGGAATGAGCAGTTCTTC
clone size: few; D gene: NA; J gene: TRBJ2-7; V gene: TRBV6-2/TRBV6-3; CDR3 protein: CASQSSGQGSYEQYF; CDR3 DNA: TGTGCCAGCCAGAGCTCCGGGCAGGGCTCCTACGAGCAGTACTTC
clone size: NA; D gene: NA; J gene: TRBJ2-7; V gene: TRBV13; CDR3 protein: CASSGTPFYEQYF; CDR3 DNA: TGTGCCAGCAGCGGGACACCCTTCTACGAGCAGTACTTC
clone size: NA; D gene: NA; J gene: TRBJ1-1; V gene: TRBV11-2; CDR3 protein: CASSSDRGQAHGTEAFF; CDR3 DNA: TGTGCCAGCAGCTCTGACAGAGGGCAGGCCCATGGCACTGAAGCTTTCTTT